This T cell receptor beta chain was captured in a study of quantifying T cell responses using KT2 cells. On the study more broadly: TCR alpha and beta constant-region primers primed reverse transcription of RNA. Study-wide points: Very high KT2 spike-in numbers caused saturation in KT2 sequence detection.

Known numbers of the T cell clone KT2 were added to PBMC. The cDNA 3' end received a ligated oligonucleotide with a UMI. An equimolar mix of RC1.1 and RC1.2 primed the beta chain across TRBC1 and TRBC2. From the second PCR onward, TCR alpha and beta chains were processed separately. TCRdb itself ran the UMI-ligation and nested PCR reads through MiXCR, one entry per CDR3 protein. The sample records tens of thousands of distinct CDR3 sequences, approximately 13% being singletons. As regards this clonotype: Its antigen is not known.

V was cut by 6 bases and J by 2 bases, with 5 bases left in between. Germline CDR1 SGHNT, CDR2 YYREEE (reference sequence). The CDR3 contains 11 residues. The chain employs TRBV5-4 and TRBJ2-5, with no clear D. Input material: PBMCs spiked with cells of the T cell clone KT2. The sequence was collected from a human donor. CDR3 in amino acids: CASNDQETQYF. The CDR3, as DNA: TGTGCCAGCAACGATCAAGAGACCCAGTACTTC.